Each of the 15 T cell receptor beta chains below was sequenced from the same sample in a study of spatial heterogeneity in lung cancer. Study-wide results and limits: How many expanded intratumoral alpha and beta TCRs were present tracked the tumor mutation count, which was a count of nonsynonymous mutations.

Their target antigens are unknown. In TCRdb, the 5' RACE reads were re-called with MiXCR into one record per CDR3 protein. The profile shows some 11,000 distinct CDR3 sequences, around 5.2% of them singletons. Described time point: sample taken at primary tumor resection. This specimen consisted of lung tumor tissue, obtained at surgery. The source of these receptors is a male donor with early-stage non-small cell lung cancer.

Many counts were recorded for this clonotype. This beta chain came through as a stray read in a library set up for alpha chains, and its size says little. The chain recombines TRBV4-1 with TRBJ2-7; TRBD1 matches 9 bases. There are 16 residues in the CDR3. Trimming took 0 bases from V and 3 from J; bases not matched to a gene: 6. Looked up from germline, CDR1 is MGHRA and CDR2 is YSYEKL. The CDR3 protein is CASSQDRRTGDYEQYF. The CDR3 DNA is TGCGCCAGCAGCCAAGATCGCAGGACAGGGGACTACGAGCAGTACTTC.

This clonotype was detected many times. This beta chain represents an off-target read in a library built for alpha chains; its size is of limited meaning. This chain joins TRBV4-2 and TRBJ2-5, with no clear D. Germline CDR1 and CDR2: LGHNA and YNFKEQ. Trimming pared 4 bases from V and 5 bases from J, leaving 11 bases between. This CDR3 has 13 residues. CDR3 loop: CASSPSVRETQYF. DNA of the CDR3: TGTGCCAGCAGCCCATCCGTACGGGAGACCCAGTACTTC.

This clonotype appeared many times. The library was built for alpha chains, so this beta chain is an off-target read and its size means little. This sequence joins TRBV28 and TRBJ1-1; D not resolved. From germline, CDR1 is MDHEN and CDR2 SYDVKM. This CDR3 spans 13 amino acids. V lost 5 bases, J lost 5 bases, and 12 bases lay in between. The CDR3 coding sequence is TGTGCCAGCAGTCCTTACTCAGGAACTGAAGCTTTCTTT. Translated: CASSPYSGTEAFF. Using reference TRBV28 and TRBJ1-1 for the parts outside the CDR3, the full variable domain is DVKVTQSSRYLVKRTGEKVFLECVQDMDHENMFWYRQDPGLGLRLIYFSYDVKMKEKGDIPEGYSVSREKKERFSLILESASTNQTSMYLCASSPYSGTEAFFGQGTRLTVV.

This clonotype was counted at least ten times. For a library built for alpha chains, this beta chain is a stray read; little rests on its size. The chain couples TRBV5-1 to TRBJ1-1, with D possibly matching TRBD1 (6 bases). The CDR3 spans 14 residues. V lost 0 bases, J lost 4 bases, and 10 bases lay in between. Germline CDR1 reads SGHRS; CDR2 reads YFSETQ. This chain's CDR3 is CASSLAGGGTEAFF. CDR3 coding DNA: TGCGCCAGCAGCTTGGCGGGGGGCGGCACTGAAGCTTTCTTT.

Relative to its sample, this clonotype is medium-sized. Little can be read into the size of this beta chain, an off-target read in a library designed for alpha chains. This chain joins TRBV9 and TRBJ2-7; D is perhaps TRBD1 (7 bases). V was shortened by 1 base and J by 1 base, with 12 bases between the two germline ends. CDR1 is SGDLS, CDR2 YYNGEE, per germline. The CDR3 is made up of 15 amino acids. The CDR3 DNA is TGTGCCAGCAGCGTACCCTCAGGGGGGTCCTACGAGCAGTACTTC. It yields the protein CASSVPSGGSYEQYF.

This clonotype is categorized as medium-sized (0.01 to 0.1%). This beta chain came through as a stray read in a library set up for alpha chains, and its size says little. J is TRBJ2-7 and V is TRBV19, with D possibly matching TRBD2 (6 bases). V lost 1 base to trimming and J lost 0 bases, with 10 bases between them. Germline assignment: CDR1 LNHDA and CDR2 SQIVND (reference sequence). This CDR3 has 15 amino acids. CDR3 sequence: CASSIAAGYSYEQYF. CDR3 sequence (DNA): TGTGCCAGTAGTATAGCGGCGGGGTACTCCTACGAGCAGTACTTC.

In its sample, this clonotype was seen many times. A library prepared for alpha chains yielded this beta chain as an off-target read; its size is of little meaning. The chain combines TRBV10-3 with TRBJ2-5; TRBD1 agrees at 7 bases. From germline, CDR1 is ENHRY and CDR2 SYGVKD. This CDR3 is built from 17 residues. Trimming removed 6 bases from V and 2 bases from J; junction bases left unmatched: 15. The CDR3 loop reads CAISHLPPGQYQETQYF. Written as DNA, the CDR3 is TGTGCCATCAGCCACCTTCCCCCGGGACAGTATCAAGAGACCCAGTACTTC.

This clonotype is medium-sized within its sample. Within a library made for alpha chains, this beta chain is off target, and its count is uninformative. The V call is TRBV3-1, the J call TRBJ1-6; 7 bases map to TRBD1. This CDR3 contains 14 residues. Germline V CDR1 and CDR2: LGHDT, YNNKEL (reference sequence). V lost 4 bases, J lost 8 bases, and 5 bases stayed unmatched. CDR3 bases: TGTGCCAGCAGCCTGACAGGGACGGATTCACCCCTCCACTTT. Translated: CASSLTGTDSPLHF.

This clonotype was seen repeatedly, ten times or more. For a library built for alpha chains, this beta chain is a stray read; little rests on its size. V is TRBV18 and J is TRBJ2-5; D is possibly TRBD2 (6 bases). The CDR3 is 14 amino acids. CDR1 is KGHSH, CDR2 LQKENI, per germline. V dropped 3 bases and J dropped 4 bases, with 12 bases sitting between them. The CDR3 bases are TGTGCCAGCTCACCTAATGGAGGGTTAGAGACCCAGTACTTC. Its translation: CASSPNGGLETQYF.

This clonotype has a count of ten or more. This beta chain turned up in a library designed for alpha chains; as an off-target read, its abundance says little. The chain couples TRBV2 to TRBJ1-5; D unclear. The CDR3 runs 14 residues. V was clipped by 5 bases and J by 3 bases, with 11 bases between them. Germline V gene data show CDR1 as SNHLY and CDR2 as FYNNEI. CDR3 amino acids: CASSLDGINQPQHF. Written as DNA, the CDR3 is TGTGCCAGCAGTCTTGACGGTATCAATCAGCCCCAGCATTTT.

This clonotype was counted ten times or more. This beta chain is an off-target read within a library intended for alpha chains, so its frequency means little. The V gene is TRBV7-9, the J gene TRBJ1-2; the match to TRBD1 covers 12 bases. CDR1 SEHNR and CDR2 FQNEAQ come from the germline V gene (reference sequence). V lost 4 bases to trimming and J lost 7 bases; unmatched junction nucleotides: 7. This CDR3 comprises 15 residues. This CDR3 is CASSSSGTGGFGYTF. CDR3 sequence (DNA): TGTGCCAGCAGCTCTTCCGGGACAGGGGGCTTTGGCTACACCTTC.

By its share, this clonotype is medium-sized (0.01 to 0.1%). The size of this beta chain means little, since it is a stray read in a library made for alpha chains. V is TRBV20-1 and J is TRBJ1-5; D is unresolved. Deletions cut 0 bases from V and 2 bases from J, with 14 bases between. The CDR3 sequence is 16 residues long. CDR1 DFQATT and CDR2 SNEGSKA come from the germline V gene (reference sequence). The CDR3 DNA reads TGCAGTGCTAGAGATCACGGGGATGGAGGCAATCAGCCCCAGCATTTT. Translation: CSARDHGDGGNQPQHF.

Comment on this clonotype: Compared with germline, one end of the junction differs, possibly owing to a read error. Since it is a stray read in a library aimed at alpha chains, this beta chain has a size that is not meaningful. This chain uses TRBV3-1 with TRBJ2-5; possibly TRBD2 for D (5 bases). Germline V CDR1 and CDR2: LGHDT, YNNKEL (reference sequence). CDR3 length: 12 amino acids. Written as DNA, the CDR3 is TGTGCCAGCTGCCACAGCGGAGAGACCCAGTACTTC. Translated, it gives CASCHSGETQYF.

Judged by abundance, this clonotype is medium-sized. As an off-target read in a library built for alpha chains, this beta chain has a frequency of little significance. The gene calls are TRBV20-1 and TRBJ2-7; D unresolved. With 6 bases removed from V and 2 bases from J, the gap between germline ends came to 14 bases. Germline V gives CDR1 DFQATT, CDR2 SNEGSKA (reference sequence). CDR3 length equals 13 residues. CDR3 in amino acids: CSAVDIGTYEQYF. The CDR3 nucleotides are TGCAGTGCCGTAGACATAGGAACCTACGAGCAGTACTTC.

This clonotype was seen many times. This beta chain is a stray read from a library made for alpha chains; its abundance is not meaningful. The rearrangement joins TRBV18 to TRBJ2-7, with D hard to call. Trimming removed 3 bases from V and 5 bases from J, with 11 bases in between. This CDR3 is 13 amino acids long. Germline assignment: CDR1 KGHSH and CDR2 LQKENI. CDR3 nucleotide sequence: TGTGCCAGCTCACCTGGGAACTGGAACGAGCAGTACTTC. Encoded protein: CASSPGNWNEQYF.